The subject of this entry is one T cell receptor beta chain. The age range of participants was about 18 to 89 years, with residence in under 30 US areas. Membership in each cohort depended on participant-reported clinical history. In the study's own analysis: Amplification from reference gene primers served as the basis for estimated nucleated cell counts. Profiled with immunoSEQ multiplex PCR; TCRdb holds only in-frame clones, not every one. D and trimming come from the DNA, and the V and J calls and clone size come from that table. The sample lists some 150,000 clones, approximately 84% occurring once. The data were taken from a study of blood T cell repertoires in COVID-19. Whole-study context: The analysed material was cDNA or gDNA that came from T cells, B-cell-depleted T cells, or PBMCs.

Sequenced input: PBMCs or T cells enriched from blood (not recorded which). This receptor was obtained from a human donor with acute COVID-19. The donor label of this sample is uncertain.

As DNA, the CDR3 is TGCGCCAGCGCCCCGGGGGACGGGCGTCAGCCCCAGCATTTT. Translation: CASAPGDGRQPQHF. The gene calls are TRBV5-1 and TRBJ1-5, with D possibly being TRBD1 (5 bases). The ends were cut back, 7 bases at V and 6 bases at J, with 17 bases in the middle. Germline-derived CDR1 and CDR2 are SGHRS and YFSETQ. The CDR3 sequence is 14 residues long.